Detailed here is one T cell receptor (beta chain). The read falls 3 residues short of the CDR3 end, and the missing part is taken from the germline J gene. Assay used: immunoSEQ multiplex PCR; TCRdb lists only in-frame clones, some missing. The sample holds tens of thousands of clones. The data were obtained in a study of T cells in women clearing cervical HPV infection. This CDR3 is built from 13 residues. Germline V gene lookup returns CDR1 SGHNT and CDR2 YENEEA. Trimming left V 6 bases short and J 8 bases short, with 14 bases between. Sequenced sample: blood buffy coat. This TCR was sampled from a woman aged 18-70 years with a cervical HPV16 infection that either progressed to CIN3+ or cleared (not recorded which). The genes are TRBV11-3 and TRBJ2-1; D is perhaps TRBD1 (5 bases). The CDR3 protein is CASRVQDVDEQFF. The covered CDR3 bases are TGTGCCAGCAGAGTACAGGACGTGGATGAG.